The 29 T cell receptor beta chains given below trace back to one sample, sequenced in a study of shared clonotypes between healthy human individuals. Clones were sequenced by immunoSEQ multiplex PCR, and TCRdb holds only the in-frame ones, with some missing. The table shows about 2 million clones, with 85% to 95% occurring only once. Sequenced sample: naive CD4+ T cells sorted from blood. Subset in this sample: CD45RA+ positively selected. The receptors stem from a man in his late teens or twenties in good health.

The chain has TRBV18 and TRBJ1-6; no firm D call. The V end was cut by 1 base, the J end by 8 bases, with 12 bases between. CDR1 and CDR2 from the germline V gene are KGHSH and LQKENI. The CDR3 covers 15 residues. The CDR3 is CASSPRTAEDSPLHF. The DNA for the CDR3 is TGTGCCAGCTCACCACGGACGGCAGAGGATTCACCCCTCCACTTT. The full variable domain, rest sourced from reference TRBV18 and TRBJ1-6, is NAGVMQNPRHLVRRRGQEARLRCSPMKGHSHVYWYRQLPEEGLKFMVYLQKENIIDESGMPKERFSAEFPKEGPSILRIQQVVRGDSAAYFCASSPRTAEDSPLHFGNGTRLTVT.

The chain employs TRBV6-4 and TRBJ2-3, with D unclear. Germline V CDR1 and CDR2: MRHNA, SNTAGT. There are 16 residues in the CDR3. Trimming cost V 6 bases and J 1 base, with 17 bases left between them. As DNA, the CDR3 is TGTGCCAGCAGCGCGTTTGAGCCCCTCGGCACAGATACGCAGTATTTT. It specifies CASSAFEPLGTDTQYF.

This rearrangement joins TRBV5-1 to TRBJ1-1; D is unclear. Germline assignment: CDR1 SGHRS and CDR2 YFSETQ. V lost 0 bases and J 4 bases, leaving 13 bases between the germline ends. This CDR3 has 15 residues. The CDR3 here is CASSLASIGFTEAFF. DNA of the CDR3: TGCGCCAGCAGCTTGGCTTCGATCGGGTTCACTGAAGCTTTCTTT.

The chain employs TRBV9 and TRBJ2-7; 8 bases align to TRBD1. The CDR3 contains 14 residues. The ends lost 4 bases at V and 3 bases at J; junction bases unmatched: 6. The germline V gene encodes CDR1 SGDLS and CDR2 YYNGEE. The CDR3: CASSPGQGYYEQYF. The CDR3 region has the DNA TGTGCCAGCAGCCCAGGACAGGGATACTACGAGCAGTACTTC.

This chain links TRBV21-1 with TRBJ2-4; the D call TRBD1 from the table was never checked on the DNA. TRBV21-1 is labeled a pseudogene. The CDR3 sequence is 15 residues long. The CDR3 coding sequence is TGTGCCAGCAGCAAAGACAGGGATGGTAAAAACATTCAGTACTTC. Translated, it gives CASSKDRDGKNIQYF.

This clone appeared a single time. V is TRBV27 and J is TRBJ2-4; D is perhaps TRBD2 (7 bases). CDR3 length equals 17 residues. CDR1 MNHEY and CDR2 SMNVEV come from the germline V gene (reference sequence). V lost 0 bases, J lost 5 bases, and 17 bases lay in between. The CDR3 DNA is TGTGCCAGCAGTTTATCATGGGTGGGAGGGGGAGAAAACATTCAGTACTTC. Its translation is CASSLSWVGGGENIQYF.

V is TRBV7-8 and J is TRBJ2-6; the D is unclear. CDR3 length equals 15 residues. Looked up from germline, CDR1 is SGHVS and CDR2 is FQNEAQ. The V gene lost 5 bases and the J gene lost 0 bases, with 8 bases spanning the gap. For the CDR3, the DNA is TGTGCCAGCAGCATCAGTAACTCTGGGGCCAACGTCCTGACTTTC. It codes for CASSISNSGANVLTF.

The rearrangement links TRBV4-3 to TRBJ2-3, with a weak D call TRBD2 (6 bases). The CDR3 has 16 residues. Trimming cost V 4 bases and J 0 bases, with 14 bases left between them. The V gene's germline CDR1 is LGHNA and CDR2 YSLEER. In DNA form, the CDR3 reads TGCGCCAGCAGCCTTGGGCCGGGGACTAGCACAGATACGCAGTATTTT. Amino acids: CASSLGPGTSTDTQYF.

The chain links TRBV7-9 to TRBJ2-1; D is perhaps TRBD1 (6 bases). The CDR3 has 14 residues. Germline CDR1 SEHNR, CDR2 FQNEAQ (reference sequence). Trimming removed 5 bases at V and 8 bases at J, with 16 bases between. The CDR3 DNA sequence: TGTGCCAGCAGCGCCGTCAGGGGTGGGGATGAGCAGTTCTTC. It codes for CASSAVRGGDEQFF. Variable domain in full (rest from reference TRBV7-9 and TRBJ2-1): DTGVSQNPRHKITKRGQNVTFRCDPISEHNRLYWYRQTLGQGPEFLTYFQNEAQLEKSRLLSDRFSAERPKGSFSTLEIQRTEQGDSAMYLCASSAVRGGDEQFFGPGTRLTVL.

The chain uses TRBV7-8 and TRBJ2-7; D might be TRBD1 or TRBD2, each matching 5 bases. Germline V gives CDR1 SGHVS, CDR2 FQNEAQ. V was pared by 1 base and J by 3 bases, with 10 bases between. This CDR3 has 14 residues. The CDR3 protein is CASSLERGFYEQYF. CDR3 nucleotide sequence: TGTGCCAGCAGCTTAGAGAGGGGATTCTACGAGCAGTACTTC.

The genes are TRBV25-1 and TRBJ1-4; D uncertain. V shed 5 bases and J shed 8 bases, with 18 bases lying between them. The CDR3 spans 15 residues. Germline CDR1 and CDR2: MGHDK and SYGVNS. CDR3 loop: CASSTPAVAGEKLFF. CDR3 sequence (DNA): TGTGCCAGCAGTACACCCGCCGTAGCCGGGGAAAAACTGTTTTTT. Combining the CDR3 with reference TRBV25-1 and TRBJ1-4 gives the whole variable domain EADIYQTPRYLVIGTGKKITLECSQTMGHDKMYWYQQDPGMELHLIHYSYGVNSTEKGDLSSESTVSRIRTEHFPLTLESARPSHTSQYLCASSTPAVAGEKLFFGSGTQLSVL.

The chain recombines TRBV6-1 with TRBJ2-1, with D tentatively TRBD1 (6 bases). Per germline, CDR1 MNHNS and CDR2 SASEGT. The V end lost 0 bases, the J end lost 7 bases, and 13 bases lay between the germline ends. The CDR3 runs to 15 residues. The CDR3 DNA reads TGTGCCAGCAGTGAAGCGATACAGGGCAAGAATGAGCAGTTCTTC. It is translated as CASSEAIQGKNEQFF.

Comments on this clone: Other nucleotide sequences from this sample produce the same CDR3. This chain uses TRBV28 with TRBJ2-7, with TRBD1 matching over 7 bases. V was pared by 3 bases and J by 0 bases, with 2 bases of the junction left unmatched. Germline lookup yields CDR1 MDHEN and CDR2 SYDVKM. The CDR3 runs 14 residues. CDR3 nucleotides: TGTGCCAGCAGTTTCAGGGGGAGCTCCTACGAGCAGTACTTC. Protein sequence: CASSFRGSSYEQYF.

This chain uses TRBV6-1 with TRBJ2-7, with a tentative D call TRBD2 (6 bases). Trimming cost V 4 bases and J 3 bases, with 19 bases left between them. The CDR3 covers 16 residues. The germline CDR1 and CDR2 sequences are MNHNS and SASEGT. The CDR3 spells CASSAGTSPRIYEQYF. CDR3 nucleotide sequence: TGTGCCAGCAGTGCCGGGACTTCTCCGAGGATCTACGAGCAGTACTTC.

V usage is TRBV5-1 and J usage is TRBJ2-7; D gene unclear. V was shortened by 0 bases and J by 9 bases, with 13 bases between the two germline ends. CDR3 length equals 13 residues. Germline-derived CDR1 and CDR2 are SGHRS and YFSETQ. The CDR3 nucleotides are TGCGCCAGCAGCTTGGATGGGCTTCCCGGGCAGTACTTC. Residues: CASSLDGLPGQYF.

The V and J genes are TRBV10-3 and TRBJ1-6; D perhaps matches TRBD1 (5 bases). Trimming stripped 3 bases from V and 9 bases from J, with 12 bases between. The CDR3 is 14 amino acids. Germline CDR1 reads ENHRY; CDR2 reads SYGVKD. This CDR3 reads CAISDGQGGSPLHF. The CDR3 DNA reads as TGTGCCATCAGTGATGGGCAGGGCGGTTCACCCCTCCACTTT.

The chain uses TRBV4-1 and TRBJ1-4; a weak D match, TRBD1 (6 bases). Germline CDR1 MGHRA, CDR2 YSYEKL. This CDR3 is built from 15 residues. Trimming pared 4 bases from V and 7 bases from J, leaving 16 bases between. CDR3 sequence reads: CASSLTQGFGEKLFF. CDR3 in DNA: TGCGCCAGCAGCCTTACCCAGGGGTTCGGTGAAAAACTGTTTTTT.

The genes are TRBV2 and TRBJ2-7, with D perhaps TRBD1 (5 bases). Germline V gives CDR1 SNHLY, CDR2 FYNNEI. The CDR3 loop spans 15 amino acids. V lost 6 bases to trimming and J lost 0 bases, with 15 bases between them. DNA of the CDR3: TGTGCCAGCAGGACACAGGAGTCTCCCTCCTACGAGCAGTACTTC. Its translation is CASRTQESPSYEQYF.

As for this clone: Other DNA sequences in the same sample also yield this CDR3. The chain links TRBV19 to TRBJ2-7; no firm D call. CDR3 length equals 14 residues. V lost 1 base and J lost 0, with 7 bases in between. Looked up from germline, CDR1 is LNHDA and CDR2 is SQIVND (reference sequence). The CDR3 DNA reads TGTGCCAGTAGTATAGGAGGCAGCTCCTACGAGCAGTACTTC. Its protein is CASSIGGSSYEQYF.

This chain links TRBV30 with TRBJ2-1; 13 nucleotides line up with TRBD2. This CDR3 has 13 amino acids. Germline V CDR1 and CDR2: GTSNPN, SVGIG (reference sequence). V dropped 8 bases and J dropped 7; count of bases not matched to a gene: 5. CDR3 in DNA: TGTGCCGGGGCGGGACTAGCGGGAAATGAGCAGTTCTTC. This encodes CAGAGLAGNEQFF.

This sequence joins TRBV2 and TRBJ2-2; D not resolved. The V gene's germline CDR1 is SNHLY and CDR2 FYNNEI. Trimming removed 4 bases from V and 4 bases from J, with 7 bases in between. The CDR3 is made up of 13 amino acids. The CDR3 sequence: CASSGGPTGELFF. The CDR3 DNA sequence: TGTGCCAGCAGTGGAGGCCCCACCGGGGAGCTGTTTTTT.

This clone was recorded once. The chain carries TRBV30 and TRBJ1-2, with D possibly matching TRBD1 (6 bases). V gave up 7 bases and J gave up 5 bases, with 11 bases separating them. Germline CDR1 reads GTSNPN; CDR2 reads SVGIG (reference sequence). The CDR3 length is 11 residues. CDR3 sequence reads: CASEQGYGYTF. DNA of the CDR3: TGTGCCTCTGAACAGGGATATGGCTACACCTTC.

Details on this clone: Other DNA sequences in the sample encode the same CDR3. The V call is TRBV6-5, the J call TRBJ1-2; 8 nucleotides match TRBD1. Germline CDR1 and CDR2: MNHEY and SVGAGI. V shed 2 bases, J shed 5 bases, and the junction held 1 base outside the gene matches. This CDR3 is built from 13 residues. CDR3 sequence reads: CASSYDRGYGYTF. DNA of the CDR3: TGTGCCAGCAGTTACGACAGGGGTTATGGCTACACCTTC.

This chain links TRBV2 with TRBJ2-7; 10 nucleotides match TRBD2. Looked up from germline, CDR1 is SNHLY and CDR2 is FYNNEI. This CDR3 has 15 amino acids. Losses at the gene ends were 6 bases for V and 3 bases for J; bases not matched to a gene: 8. DNA for the CDR3: TGTGCCAGCAGGCCCCTACTAGCGGGGAGCTACGAGCAGTACTTC. Translated: CASRPLLAGSYEQYF.

V gene TRBV12-2 combines with J gene TRBJ2-1; the table assigns TRBD1, which was not confirmed against the DNA. TRBV12-2 is shown as a pseudogene. The CDR3 loop spans 15 amino acids. The CDR3 protein is CASRFRRGKRNEQFF. The CDR3 DNA reads TGTGCAAGTCGCTTTCGCAGGGGCAAGCGCAATGAGCAGTTCTTC.

This rearrangement joins TRBV7-9 to TRBJ2-5; 7 bases agree with TRBD1. Germline V gives CDR1 SEHNR, CDR2 FQNEAQ (reference sequence). The junction had 6 bases not matched to a gene; V was cut back by 5 bases and J by 3 bases. The CDR3 is 14 amino acids. CDR3 sequence: CASSIGGQKETQYF. CDR3 coding DNA: TGTGCCAGCAGCATAGGGGGACAGAAAGAGACCCAGTACTTC.

This rearrangement joins TRBV7-2 to TRBJ2-5; 8 bases align to TRBD2. Germline CDR1 SGHTA, CDR2 FQGNSA. The CDR3 consists of 16 residues. J lost 5 bases, V lost 1 base, and 9 bases had no gene match. CDR3 nucleotides: TGTGCCAGCAGCTTAGGAGGCTATCGGGAGGGGGAGACCCAGTACTTC. Protein sequence: CASSLGGYREGETQYF. The full variable domain, completed using reference TRBV7-2 and TRBJ2-5, is GAGVSQSPSNKVTEKGKDVELRCDPISGHTALYWYRQSLGQGLEFLIYFQGNSAPDKSGLPSDRFSAERTGGSVSTLTIQRTQQEDSAVYLCASSLGGYREGETQYFGPGTRLLVL.

V and J are TRBV7-9 and TRBJ1-3; D unclear. From germline, CDR1 is SEHNR and CDR2 FQNEAQ (reference sequence). This CDR3 has 16 residues. Between the trimmed V and J ends, which lost 5 bases and 4 bases, there was a span of 18 bases. Here the CDR3 reads CASSPQSGRAGNTIYF. The CDR3 DNA is TGTGCCAGCAGCCCGCAATCGGGCCGAGCAGGAAACACCATATATTTT.

This clone has a single count. The chain is built from TRBV5-4 and TRBJ1-4, with 12 bases aligning to TRBD1. The CDR3 is 17 residues long. Unmatched junction bases numbered 7, after V lost 4 bases and J lost 3 bases. Germline-derived CDR1 and CDR2 are SGHNT and YYREEE (reference sequence). CDR3 residues: CASSRWDRGLSNEKLFF. CDR3 in DNA: TGTGCCAGCAGCCGTTGGGACAGGGGGCTTTCTAATGAAAAACTGTTTTTT.